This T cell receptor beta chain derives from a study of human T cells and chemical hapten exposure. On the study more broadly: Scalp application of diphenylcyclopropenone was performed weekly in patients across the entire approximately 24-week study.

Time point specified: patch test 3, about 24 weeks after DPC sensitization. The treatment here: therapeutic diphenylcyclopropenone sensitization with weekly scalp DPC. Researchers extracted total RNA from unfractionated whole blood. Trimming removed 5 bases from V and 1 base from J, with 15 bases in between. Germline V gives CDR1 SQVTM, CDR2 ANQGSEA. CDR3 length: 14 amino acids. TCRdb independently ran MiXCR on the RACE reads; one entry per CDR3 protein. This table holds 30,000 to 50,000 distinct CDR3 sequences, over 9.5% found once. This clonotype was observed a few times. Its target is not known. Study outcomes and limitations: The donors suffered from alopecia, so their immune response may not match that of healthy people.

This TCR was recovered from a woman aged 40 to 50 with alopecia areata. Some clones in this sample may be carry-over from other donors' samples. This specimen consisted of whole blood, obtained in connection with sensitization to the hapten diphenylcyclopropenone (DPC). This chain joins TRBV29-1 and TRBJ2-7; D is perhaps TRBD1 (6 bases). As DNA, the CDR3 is TGCAGCGTTACCTGGACAGCCAATTCCTACGAGCAGTACTTC. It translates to CSVTWTANSYEQYF.